This TCR beta chain was sequenced in a study of T cells in Graves' hyperthyroidism and ophthalmopathy. Study-level background: The blood sample was taken at first diagnosis, before treatment began.

This CDR3 region has 16 residues. Per the germline V gene, CDR1 is MNHEY and CDR2 is SVGEGT. V lost 4 bases, J lost 4 bases, and 19 bases lay in between. The table lists this clonotype with many counts. RNA transcripts gave rise to amplified TCR beta CDR3 regions. Carried out on the TCR CDR3, a first-round RT-PCR used the HTBI primer set. TCRdb passed the multiplex PCR reads through MiXCR, listing each CDR3 protein once. The repertoire holds 350,000 or so distinct CDR3 sequences, with around a sixth as singletons. The TCR was taken from a middle-aged woman with Graves' ophthalmopathy. Material for sequencing was blood. The chain is built from TRBV6-2 or TRBV6-3 and TRBJ1-1; TRBD1 is a possible D gene (6 bases). CDR3 nucleotide sequence: TGTGCCAGCAGTTCCCTCAACAGGGCGTCGTCCACTGAAGCTTTCTTT. It specifies CASSSLNRASSTEAFF.